This TCR beta chain is from a study of cytomegalovirus exposure and HLA in healthy donors. Study-level points and caveats: As was reported, the classifier diagnosed cytomegalovirus status with high specificity and sensitivity. According to a subsequent analysis, TCR clusters identified in the first cohort showed a tendency to co-occur across the approximately 120 validation repertoires.

TCRdb's table, derived via immunoSEQ multiplex PCR, lists solely in-frame clones and lacks some. The sample shows about 140,000 clones, around 90% of them seen only once. Of note for this clone: Its antigen is currently unknown.

This sequence originates from a woman aged 18-30 years in good health and CMV-seropositive. The sequencing sample was made of PBMCs.

CDR3 sequence: CASSFRTRFDEQFF. CDR3 coding DNA: TGTGCCAGCAGTTTCCGGACTAGGTTCGATGAGCAGTTCTTC. This rearrangement joins TRBV27 to TRBJ2-1; TRBD2 matches 7 bases. In germline, CDR1 is MNHEY, CDR2 SMNVEV (reference sequence). With 3 bases clipped from V and 8 bases from J, the junction kept 7 bases outside the gene matches. There are 14 residues in the CDR3.